Here is one T cell receptor (beta chain) with its context. The CDR3 totals 13 residues. Germline CDR1 reads ENHRY; CDR2 reads SYGVKD. V lost 10 bases and J lost 4, with 15 bases in between. This sample is part of a study of blood T cell repertoires in COVID-19. The wider study: Spain, Italy and the United States supplied samples that represented acute and convalescent COVID-19. Sample material is recorded as cDNA or gDNA derived from T cells, B-cell-depleted T cells, or PBMCs.

Original processing notes: Reference gene primer amplification yielded estimated nucleated cell counts. Data came from immunoSEQ multiplex PCR; TCRdb stores just in-frame clones and leaves some out. Clone size and the V and J calls come from that table; the DNA yielded D and trimming. The table has about 20,000 clones, over 75% seen once; the top ten hold approximately 3.8%. This chain joins TRBV10-3 and TRBJ2-3; tentatively, D is TRBD2 (6 bases). This TCR was sampled from a man aged 50-59 years with active COVID-19. Sequencing was carried out using peripheral blood. CDR3 loop: CATWTASADTQYF. The CDR3 bases are TGTGCCACCTGGACTGCTAGCGCAGATACGCAGTATTTT.